This T cell receptor (beta chain) was identified in a study of T cells in Graves' hyperthyroidism and ophthalmopathy. The germline V and J ends were trimmed by 2 bases and 4 bases, with 10 bases remaining between them. The CDR3 covers 14 residues. Looked up from germline, CDR1 is SGHRS and CDR2 is YFSETQ. The sample holds many counts of this clonotype. Amplified TCR beta CDR3 regions derived from RNA transcripts. First-round RT-PCR with HTBI primers amplified the TCR CDR3 region. Each CDR3 protein is one row after TCRdb ran MiXCR on the multiplex PCR reads. The sample shows roughly 630,000 distinct CDR3 sequences, 15% to 18% of them seen only once.

The sequence derives from a woman aged 30 to 39 with Graves' hyperthyroidism. Source material: blood. V is TRBV5-1 and J is TRBJ2-1; a weak D match, TRBD2 (6 bases). This CDR3 reads CASSLGGPYNEQFF. CDR3 in DNA: TGCGCCAGCAGCTTAGGAGGGCCTTACAATGAGCAGTTCTTC. Drawing the rest from reference TRBV5-1 and TRBJ2-1, the complete variable domain is KAGVTQTPRYLIKTRGQQVTLSCSPISGHRSVSWYQQTPGQGLQFLFEYFSETQRNKGNFPGRFSGRQFSNSRSEMNVSTLELGDSALYLCASSLGGPYNEQFFGPGTRLTVL.